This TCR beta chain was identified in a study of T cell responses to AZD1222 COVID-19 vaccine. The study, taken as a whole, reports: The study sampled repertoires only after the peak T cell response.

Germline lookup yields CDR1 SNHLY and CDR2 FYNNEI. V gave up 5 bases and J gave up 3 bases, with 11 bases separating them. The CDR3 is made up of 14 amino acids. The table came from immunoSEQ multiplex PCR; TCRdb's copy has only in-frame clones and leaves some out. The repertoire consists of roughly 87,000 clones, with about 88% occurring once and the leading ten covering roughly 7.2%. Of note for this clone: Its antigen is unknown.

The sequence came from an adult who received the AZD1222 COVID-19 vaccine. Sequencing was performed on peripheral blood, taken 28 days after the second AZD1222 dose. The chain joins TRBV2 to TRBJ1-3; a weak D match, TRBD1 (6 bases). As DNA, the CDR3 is TGTGCCAGCAGTTCCCAGGGGAGTGGAAACACCATATATTTT. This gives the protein CASSSQGSGNTIYF.